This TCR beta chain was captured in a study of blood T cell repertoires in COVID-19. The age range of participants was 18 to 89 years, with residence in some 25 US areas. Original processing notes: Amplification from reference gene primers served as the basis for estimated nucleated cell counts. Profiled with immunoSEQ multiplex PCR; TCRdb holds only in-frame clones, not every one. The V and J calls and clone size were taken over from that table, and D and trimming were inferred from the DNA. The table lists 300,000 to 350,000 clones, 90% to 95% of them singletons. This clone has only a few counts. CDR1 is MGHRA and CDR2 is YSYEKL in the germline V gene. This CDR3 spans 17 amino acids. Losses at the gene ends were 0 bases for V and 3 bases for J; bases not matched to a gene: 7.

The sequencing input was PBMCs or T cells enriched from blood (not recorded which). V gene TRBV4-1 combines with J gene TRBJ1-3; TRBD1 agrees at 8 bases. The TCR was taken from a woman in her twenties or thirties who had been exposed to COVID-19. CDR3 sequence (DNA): TGCGCCAGCAGCCAAGATTCAGGGGGCAGGGTTGGAAACACCATATATTTT. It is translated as CASSQDSGGRVGNTIYF.